This record looks at one TCR beta chain sequence and its context. Its target is not known. The data are from a study of T cell responses to AZD1222 COVID-19 vaccine. Turning to the study itself: Second-dose schedules of about 4 or about 12 weeks were combined.

Study-level points and caveats: Among the donors, most were white British and more were female, and clonal diversity was possibly underestimated. Only five or six individuals given AZD1222 were seropositive at baseline. A rise in Spike-specific TCR breadth and depth followed two AZD1222 doses.

From germline, CDR1 is SGHRS and CDR2 YFSETQ. The CDR3 runs to 16 residues. The J segment lost 6 bases and the V segment lost 3 bases, leaving 9 bases of the junction unmatched. Here immunoSEQ multiplex PCR was the method, and the copy in TCRdb shows in-frame clones only, minus some. This table has 100,000 or so clones, 90% appearing once. V and J are TRBV5-1 and TRBJ2-1; 10 bases map to TRBD1. The starting material was peripheral blood, obtained on day 0 of AZD1222 vaccination. This receptor was taken from an adult in good health. CDR3 loop: CASSSSGTGVLNEQFF. The CDR3 DNA sequence: TGCGCCAGCAGCTCCTCCGGGACAGGGGTCCTCAATGAGCAGTTCTTC. Using reference TRBV5-1 and TRBJ2-1 for the parts outside the CDR3, the full variable domain is KAGVTQTPRYLIKTRGQQVTLSCSPISGHRSVSWYQQTPGQGLQFLFEYFSETQRNKGNFPGRFSGRQFSNSRSEMNVSTLELGDSALYLCASSSSGTGVLNEQFFGPGTRLTVL.